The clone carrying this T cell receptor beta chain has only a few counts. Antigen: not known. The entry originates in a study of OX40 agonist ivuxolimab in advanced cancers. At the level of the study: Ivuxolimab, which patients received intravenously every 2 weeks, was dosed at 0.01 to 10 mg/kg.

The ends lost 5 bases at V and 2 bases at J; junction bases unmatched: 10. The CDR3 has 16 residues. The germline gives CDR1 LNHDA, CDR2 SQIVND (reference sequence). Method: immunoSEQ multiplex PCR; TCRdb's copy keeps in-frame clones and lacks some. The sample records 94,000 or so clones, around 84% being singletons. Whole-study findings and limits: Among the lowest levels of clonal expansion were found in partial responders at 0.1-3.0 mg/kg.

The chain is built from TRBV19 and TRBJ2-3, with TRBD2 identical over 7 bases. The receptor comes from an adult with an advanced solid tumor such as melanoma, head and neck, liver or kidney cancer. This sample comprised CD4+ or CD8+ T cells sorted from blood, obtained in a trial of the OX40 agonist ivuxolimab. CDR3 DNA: TGTGCCAGTAGTTCACGAAGCGGGGTTAACACAGATACGCAGTATTTT. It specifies CASSSRSGVNTDTQYF.